Each of the 23 T cell receptor beta chains below was sequenced from the same sample in a study of beta chain features in type 1 diabetes. Of the isolated RNA, all was reverse transcribed, and so the sequenced material was expressed TCRB transcripts. This table comes from immunoSEQ multiplex PCR, and its TCRdb copy is limited to in-frame clones, with some not included. Of under 550,000 clones listed, more than 9.5% are singletons. The sample taken for sequencing was naive CD4+ T cells from blood. These receptors were obtained from a young woman in good health.

This clone occurred a few times. The rearrangement uses TRBV6-6 and TRBJ2-7; weak D call: TRBD2 (5 bases). Deletions cut 0 bases from V and 5 bases from J, with 8 bases between. The CDR3 spans 13 residues. Germline V gives CDR1 MNHNY, CDR2 SVGAGI (reference sequence). Here the CDR3 DNA reads TGTGCCAGCAGTTACTCGAGCGGCCACGAGCAGTACGTC. It is translated as CASSYSSGHEQYV.

This chain uses TRBV7-3 with TRBJ2-3, with D unresolved. V was cut by 2 bases and J by 6 bases, with 9 bases left in between. Germline V gene lookup returns CDR1 SGHTA and CDR2 FQGTGA. There are 13 residues in the CDR3. The CDR3 loop reads CASSLGPPDTQYF. The CDR3 coding sequence is TGTGCCAGCAGCTTAGGGCCCCCCGATACGCAGTATTTT.

The V call is TRBV7-9, the J call TRBJ1-1; D remains unclear. Deletions cut 0 bases from V and 0 bases from J, with 8 bases between. Germline V gives CDR1 SEHNR, CDR2 FQNEAQ (reference sequence). The CDR3 is 15 residues long. This chain's CDR3 is CASSLAEWMNTEAFF. DNA of the CDR3: TGTGCCAGCAGCTTAGCGGAGTGGATGAACACTGAAGCTTTCTTT.

This clone came up a few times. This chain connects TRBV7-2 to TRBJ1-5; no clear D gene. The germline V and J ends were trimmed by 3 bases and 6 bases, with 12 bases remaining between them. CDR3 size: 14 residues. The germline V gene encodes CDR1 SGHTA and CDR2 FQGNSA. The CDR3, as DNA: TGTGCCAGCAGCTTTCTTACTTCGAGTCAGCCCCAGCATTTT. Its protein is CASSFLTSSQPQHF.

Here the CDR3 reads CSASGSNEQYF. The CDR3 coding sequence is TGCAGTGCATCCGGGTCGAACGAGCAGTACTTC. The genes are TRBV20-1 and TRBJ2-7, with D uncertain. The CDR3 length is 11 residues. Deletions cut 6 bases from V and 5 bases from J, with 11 bases between. CDR1 is DFQATT and CDR2 is SNEGSKA in the germline V gene (reference sequence).

This clone has a handful of counts. The chain recombines TRBV9 with TRBJ1-3, with 7 bases identical to TRBD1. CDR1 SGDLS and CDR2 YYNGEE come from the germline V gene. The length of the CDR3 is 15 residues. Trimming removed 4 bases from V and 1 base from J; junction bases left unmatched: 5. As DNA, the CDR3 is TGTGCCAGCAGCCACCACAGGGGATCTGGAAACACCATATATTTT. Protein product: CASSHHRGSGNTIYF.

The chain combines TRBV7-8 with TRBJ2-4, with unresolved D. The V end was cut by 5 bases, the J end by 0 bases, with 11 bases between. The CDR3 runs to 15 residues. Looked up from germline, CDR1 is SGHVS and CDR2 is FQNEAQ. CDR3 sequence: CASSRSLQAKNIQYF. In DNA, the CDR3 is TGTGCCAGCAGCAGGAGTTTACAAGCCAAAAACATTCAGTACTTC.

A few counts support this clone. The rearrangement joins TRBV5-4 to TRBJ2-1; 9 bases are a match to TRBD2. J was trimmed by 9 bases and V by 0 bases; bases with no gene match: 1. Germline-derived CDR1 and CDR2 are SGHNT and YYREEE (reference sequence). This CDR3 spans 13 amino acids. Here the CDR3 reads CASSLGTSAEQFF. CDR3 in DNA: TGTGCCAGCAGCTTGGGGACTAGCGCTGAGCAGTTCTTC.

This rearrangement joins TRBV30 to TRBJ1-5, with 7 bases matching TRBD1. CDR1 and CDR2 (germline): GTSNPN, SVGIG (reference sequence). Trimming took 4 bases from V and 7 from J; bases not matched to a gene: 10. The CDR3 spans 14 residues. The CDR3 sequence is CAWNQGVEEQPQHF. The CDR3 DNA reads TGTGCCTGGAATCAGGGGGTGGAGGAGCAGCCCCAGCATTTT.

This clone was counted between two and nine times. V gene TRBV5-1 combines with J gene TRBJ2-7; 11 positions match TRBD2. J was trimmed by 7 bases and V by 2 bases; bases with no gene match: 8. The CDR3 is 15 amino acids. Germline CDR1 and CDR2: SGHRS and YFSETQ. CDR3 in amino acids: CASSLGLAGLREQYF. For the CDR3, the DNA is TGCGCCAGCAGCTTAGGACTAGCGGGCCTGAGGGAGCAGTACTTC.

This clone was seen only a few times. V gene TRBV29-1 combines with J gene TRBJ2-1; 8 nucleotides align to TRBD1. CDR1 and CDR2 from the germline V gene are SQVTM and ANQGSEA. Trimming cost V 6 bases and J 8 bases; bases outside gene matches: 6. CDR3 length: 12 amino acids. CDR3 DNA sequence: TGCAGCGTCGGACAGGGTAGGGATGAGCAGTTCTTC. As protein: CSVGQGRDEQFF.

This clone was found a few times. The chain combines TRBV4-2 with TRBJ2-3; a possible D gene is TRBD1 (5 bases). The CDR3 consists of 16 residues. Trimming stripped 0 bases from V and 2 bases from J, with 12 bases between. Germline V gives CDR1 LGHNA, CDR2 YNFKEQ. This CDR3 reads CASSQDRRGVTDTQYF. The DNA of the CDR3 is TGTGCCAGCAGCCAAGATCGAAGGGGCGTCACAGATACGCAGTATTTT.

CDR3 nucleotides: TGTGCCAGCAGCGTAGCGGGGGGGCGGAATGAGCAGTTCTTC. It encodes CASSVAGGRNEQFF. The gene calls are TRBV9 and TRBJ2-1; 8 bases align to TRBD2. Germline lookup yields CDR1 SGDLS and CDR2 YYNGEE. V lost 0 bases and J lost 7; bases outside the gene matches: 3. The CDR3 is 14 residues long.

The V and J genes are TRBV5-1 and TRBJ1-4; TRBD1 aligns across 7 bases. The ends lost 4 bases at V and 8 bases at J; junction bases unmatched: 5. The CDR3 has 13 residues. Looked up from germline, CDR1 is SGHRS and CDR2 is YFSETQ. The DNA for the CDR3 is TGCGCCAGCAGCCCACACAGGGGCGAAAAACTGTTTTTT. It codes for CASSPHRGEKLFF.

The gene calls are TRBV29-1 and TRBJ1-1; no firm D call. Trimming shortened V by 3 bases and J by 9 bases, and 8 bases separated the two germline ends. CDR3 length: 10 amino acids. Germline-derived CDR1 and CDR2 are SQVTM and ANQGSEA. The CDR3 reads CSVERIKAFF. The CDR3 nucleotides read TGCAGCGTTGAGCGCATTAAAGCTTTCTTT. Based on the CDR3 plus reference TRBV29-1 and TRBJ1-1, the full variable domain is SAVISQKPSRDICQRGTSLTIQCQVDSQVTMMFWYRQQPGQSLTLIATANQGSEATYESGFVIDKFPISRPNLTFSTLTVSNMSPEDSSIYLCSVERIKAFFGQGTRLTVV.

This clone was seen a handful of times. This sequence joins TRBV30 and TRBJ2-5; 8 bases map to TRBD1. Germline V gene lookup returns CDR1 GTSNPN and CDR2 SVGIG (reference sequence). After removal of 5 bases from V and 5 bases from J, the junction contained 4 bases not matched to a gene. CDR3 length: 12 residues. The CDR3 nucleotides are TGTGCCTGGGCAGGACAGGGTGAGACCCAGTACTTC. Its translation: CAWAGQGETQYF.

This clone occurred a few times. The rearrangement uses TRBV19 and TRBJ1-5; maybe TRBD1 (6 bases). Trimming took 10 bases from V and 0 from J, leaving 19 bases between them. The CDR3 has 16 amino acids. Per germline, CDR1 LNHDA and CDR2 SQIVND (reference sequence). The CDR3 sequence is CATQGPTGFSNQPQHF. The CDR3 nucleotides read TGTGCCACCCAAGGCCCAACAGGGTTTAGCAATCAGCCCCAGCATTTT.

This clone was found many times. The chain is built from TRBV9 and TRBJ2-6, with no clear D. Germline V CDR1 and CDR2: SGDLS, YYNGEE. CDR3 length equals 17 residues. The V gene lost 4 bases and the J gene lost 0 bases, with 14 bases spanning the gap. This CDR3 reads CASSPPAHLSGANVLTF. DNA of the CDR3: TGTGCCAGCAGCCCACCGGCACACCTCTCTGGGGCCAACGTCCTGACTTTC.

The table lists this clone with a few counts. V gene TRBV6-1 combines with J gene TRBJ1-4; TRBD1 matches 7 bases. The CDR3 contains 14 residues. The V gene's germline CDR1 is MNHNS and CDR2 SASEGT. J lost 7 bases, V lost 8 bases, and 10 bases had no gene match. CDR3: CASLPDRVIEKLFF. The CDR3 DNA is TGTGCCAGCCTCCCCGACAGGGTAATTGAAAAACTGTTTTTT.

The rearrangement joins TRBV7-9 to TRBJ2-3; TRBD2 matches 7 bases. V shed 2 bases and J 4 bases; nucleotides not matched to a gene: 3. The CDR3 runs to 14 residues. Per germline, CDR1 SEHNR and CDR2 FQNEAQ (reference sequence). DNA for the CDR3: TGTGCCAGCAGCTTACGGGGAGGGGCAGATACGCAGTATTTT. Residues: CASSLRGGADTQYF. Based on the CDR3 plus reference TRBV7-9 and TRBJ2-3, the full variable domain is DTGVSQNPRHKITKRGQNVTFRCDPISEHNRLYWYRQTLGQGPEFLTYFQNEAQLEKSRLLSDRFSAERPKGSFSTLEIQRTEQGDSAMYLCASSLRGGADTQYFGPGTRLTVL.

The chain combines TRBV7-2 with TRBJ2-3; 11 bases are a match to TRBD2. From germline, CDR1 is SGHTA and CDR2 FQGNSA. V lost 0 bases and J lost 4; bases outside the gene matches: 3. CDR3 length: 16 residues. The CDR3 DNA reads TGTGCCAGCAGCTTAGCCCCTAGCGGGGGGCCAGATACGCAGTATTTT. This sequence encodes CASSLAPSGGPDTQYF.

The V and J genes are TRBV7-9 and TRBJ2-7; 7 nucleotides align to TRBD1. The CDR3 spans 15 residues. V gave up 4 bases and J gave up 5 bases; unmatched junction bases: 11. The germline CDR1 and CDR2 sequences are SEHNR and FQNEAQ (reference sequence). CDR3 loop: CASSSGTGAFDEQYF. In nucleotides, the CDR3 is TGTGCCAGCAGCTCGGGTACAGGGGCATTCGACGAGCAGTACTTC.

In its sample, this clone was seen a few times. The chain recombines TRBV15 with TRBJ2-7; TRBD2 matches at 9 bases. Trimming at V came to 1 base and at J to 6 bases, leaving 7 bases not matched to a gene. The CDR3 has 15 residues. Germline V gene sequence: CDR1 LNHNV, CDR2 YYDKDF (reference sequence). In nucleotides, the CDR3 is TGTGCCACCAGCAGAGCTATAGCGGGAGTCAGCGAGCAGTACTTC. Protein: CATSRAIAGVSEQYF.